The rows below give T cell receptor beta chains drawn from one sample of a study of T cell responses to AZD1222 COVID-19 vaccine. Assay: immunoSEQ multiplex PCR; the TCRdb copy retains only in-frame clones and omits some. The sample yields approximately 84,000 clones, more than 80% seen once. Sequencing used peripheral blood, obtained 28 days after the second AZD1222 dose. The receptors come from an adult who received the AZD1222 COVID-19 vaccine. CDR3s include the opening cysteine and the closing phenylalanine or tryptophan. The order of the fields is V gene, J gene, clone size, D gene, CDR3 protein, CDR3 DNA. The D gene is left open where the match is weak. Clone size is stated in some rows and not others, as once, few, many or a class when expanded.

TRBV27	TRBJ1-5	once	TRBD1	CASSLTGTGPYWQPQHF	TGTGCCAGCAGTTTAACCGGGACAGGGCCCTATTGGCAGCCCCAGCATTTT
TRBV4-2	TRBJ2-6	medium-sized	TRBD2	CASSQDDTSGGLSGANVLTF	TGTGCCAGCAGCCAAGACGATACTAGCGGGGGACTCTCTGGGGCCAACGTCCTGACTTTC
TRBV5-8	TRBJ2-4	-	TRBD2	CASSLGLAVYKNIQYF	TGTGCCAGCAGCCTTGGGCTAGCGGTTTATAAAAACATTCAGTACTTC
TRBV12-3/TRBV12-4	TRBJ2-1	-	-	CASSLGVNEQFF	TGTGCCAGCAGTTTGGGGGTTAATGAGCAGTTCTTC
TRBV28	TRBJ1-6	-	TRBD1	CASSLWGQGGSPLHF	TGTGCCAGCAGTTTATGGGGACAGGGAGGTTCACCCCTCCACTTT
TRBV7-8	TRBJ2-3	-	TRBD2	CASSLIGAGGPRTDTQYF	TGTGCCAGCAGCTTAATAGGGGCGGGGGGCCCTCGCACAGATACGCAGTATTTT
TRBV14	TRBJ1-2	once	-	CASSQELSFGYTF	TGTGCCAGCAGCCAAGAACTAAGTTTTGGCTACACCTTC
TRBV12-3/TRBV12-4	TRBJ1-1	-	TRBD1	CASSLRGREAFF	TGTGCCAGCAGTTTGAGGGGGCGTGAAGCTTTCTTT
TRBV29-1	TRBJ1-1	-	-	CSVEDMGVGTEAFF	TGCAGCGTTGAAGATATGGGGGTTGGGACTGAAGCTTTCTTT
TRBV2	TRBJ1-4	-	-	CASRGGNEKLFF	TGTGCTAGCAGAGGAGGTAATGAAAAACTGTTTTTT
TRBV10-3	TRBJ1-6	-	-	CAISEVPGSRTSYNSPLHF	TGTGCCATCAGTGAGGTTCCGGGAAGTAGGACCTCCTATAATTCACCCCTCCACTTT
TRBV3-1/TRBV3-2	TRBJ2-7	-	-	CASSQGIGAYEQYF	TGTGCCAGCAGCCAAGGCATAGGCGCCTACGAGCAGTACTTC
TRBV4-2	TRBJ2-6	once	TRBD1	CASSQGQGSGANVLTF	TGTGCCAGCAGCCAAGGACAGGGCTCTGGGGCCAACGTCCTGACTTTC
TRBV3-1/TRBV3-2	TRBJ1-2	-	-	CASSQVDRSHGYTF	TGTGCCAGCAGCCAAGTAGACAGGTCACATGGCTACACCTTC
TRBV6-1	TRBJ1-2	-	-	CATLRGDYGYTF	TGTGCCACCCTGAGGGGGGACTATGGCTACACCTTC
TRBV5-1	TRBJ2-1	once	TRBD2	CASRGGLAGNSYNEQFF	TGCGCCAGCAGGGGTGGACTAGCGGGAAACTCCTACAATGAGCAGTTCTTC
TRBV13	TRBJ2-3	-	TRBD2	CASSLDGGDIGDTQYF	TGTGCCAGCAGCTTAGACGGGGGGGATATTGGAGATACGCAGTATTTT
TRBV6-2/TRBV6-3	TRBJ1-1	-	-	CASSRSDTNTEAFF	TGTGCCAGCAGCCGGAGCGATACGAACACTGAAGCTTTCTTT
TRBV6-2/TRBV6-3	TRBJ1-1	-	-	CASSYSAADSGATEAFF	TGTGCCAGCAGTTACTCGGCGGCGGACAGTGGGGCGACTGAAGCTTTCTTT
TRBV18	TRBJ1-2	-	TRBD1	CASSPLGTANYGYTF	TGTGCCAGCTCACCGCTCGGGACAGCTAACTATGGCTACACCTTC
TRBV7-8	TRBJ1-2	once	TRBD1	CASSFSGTDRGSGYTF	TGTGCCAGCAGCTTTTCTGGGACCGACAGGGGATCTGGCTACACCTTC
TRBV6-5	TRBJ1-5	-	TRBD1	CASSLGQGSVQPQHF	TGTGCCAGCAGCTTAGGACAGGGTTCTGTGCAGCCCCAGCATTTT
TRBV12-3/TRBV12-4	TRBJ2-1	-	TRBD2	CASSLSGVSLIF	TGTGCCAGCAGCCTAAGCGGGGTATCCTTAATCTTC
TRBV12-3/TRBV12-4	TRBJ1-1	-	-	CASSLTGALWAFF	TGTGCCAGCAGCCTGACAGGAGCCCTCTGGGCTTTCTTT
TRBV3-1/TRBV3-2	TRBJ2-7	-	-	CASSQDFGLEDSYEQYF	TGTGCCAGCAGCCAAGATTTCGGGCTCGAGGACTCCTACGAGCAGTACTTC
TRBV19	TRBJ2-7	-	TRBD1	CASSTGQGVNEQYF	TGTGCCAGTAGTACCGGACAGGGGGTGAACGAGCAGTACTTC
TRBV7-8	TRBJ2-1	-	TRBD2	CASSLAGGVYNEQFF	TGTGCCAGCAGCCTTGCGGGGGGAGTCTACAATGAGCAGTTCTTC
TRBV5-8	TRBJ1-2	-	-	CASSLDSSNYGYTF	TGTGCCAGCAGCTTGGACAGTTCTAACTATGGCTACACCTTC
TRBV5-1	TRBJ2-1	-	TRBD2	CASTSGRNRRPDSLLFF	TGCGCCAGCACTAGCGGGAGGAACCGAAGACCAGACTCGTTATTGTTCTTC
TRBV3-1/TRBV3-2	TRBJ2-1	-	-	CASSQEKWDSNEQFF	TGTGCCAGCAGCCAAGAAAAGTGGGACTCCAATGAGCAGTTCTTC
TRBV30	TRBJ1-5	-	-	CAWSSKTNQPQHF	TGTGCCTGGAGTAGTAAAACAAATCAGCCCCAGCATTTT
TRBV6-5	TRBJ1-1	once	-	CARTYTEAFF	TGTGCCAGGACATACACTGAAGCTTTCTTT
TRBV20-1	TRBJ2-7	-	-	CSASPPRSPYEQYF	TGCAGTGCTAGTCCCCCCAGATCCCCCTACGAGCAGTACTTC
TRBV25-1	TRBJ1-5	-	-	CASQGGGNQPQHF	TGTGCCAGTCAGGGTGGAGGCAATCAGCCCCAGCATTTT
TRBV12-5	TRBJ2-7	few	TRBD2	CASGPPDLWGGKYEQYF	TGTGCTAGTGGTCCCCCGGATTTATGGGGGGGTAAGTACGAGCAGTACTTC